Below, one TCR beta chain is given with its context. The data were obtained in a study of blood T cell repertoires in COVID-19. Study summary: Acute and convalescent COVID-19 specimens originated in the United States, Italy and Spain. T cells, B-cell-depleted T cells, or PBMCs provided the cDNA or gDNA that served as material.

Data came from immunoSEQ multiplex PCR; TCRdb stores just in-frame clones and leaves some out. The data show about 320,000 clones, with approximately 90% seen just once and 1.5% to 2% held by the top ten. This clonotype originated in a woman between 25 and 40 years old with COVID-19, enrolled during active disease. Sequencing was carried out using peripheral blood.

The CDR3 coding sequence is TGTGCCACCAGCACAAGACAGGGGGCTAAGAATGAGCAGTTCTTC. It is translated as CATSTRQGAKNEQFF. The rearrangement uses TRBV15 and TRBJ2-1; TRBD1 aligns across 10 bases. V dropped 4 bases and J dropped 7; count of bases not matched to a gene: 7. The CDR3 runs 15 residues. Germline CDR1 LNHNV, CDR2 YYDKDF (reference sequence).